This T cell receptor beta chain comes out of a study of blood T cell repertoires in COVID-19. Turning to the study itself: Specimens from acute and convalescent COVID-19 originated in the United States, Italy and Spain.

As originally analysed: Researchers report that nucleated cell counts were estimated from reference gene primer amplification. The data were produced by immunoSEQ multiplex PCR, yet TCRdb's version contains in-frame clones alone and is incomplete. V, J and clone size reflect that table, while D and trimming were determined from the DNA. The sample records 120,000 or so clones, roughly 82% being singletons. This sequence was found in a human donor in a cohort sampled during active COVID-19. The sample comprised peripheral blood.

This CDR3 reads CASRDPGITNEKLFF. DNA of the CDR3: TGCGCCAGCAGGGATCCAGGGATAACTAATGAAAAACTGTTTTTT. V usage is TRBV5-1 and J usage is TRBJ1-4; D perhaps matches TRBD1 (5 bases). The V and J ends lost 5 bases and 1 base respectively, with 12 bases between them. The CDR3 runs to 15 residues. Germline values: CDR1 SGHRS, CDR2 YFSETQ.